This TCR beta chain was retrieved from a study of T-cell reconstitution after alpha-beta-depleted transplantation in children. This sample's TCRbeta library carried unique molecular identifier barcodes. TCRdb reprocessed the PCR reads with MiXCR, giving one entry per CDR3 protein. The table records around 360,000 distinct CDR3 sequences, 10% to 13% of them present only once. From germline, CDR1 is LNHNV and CDR2 YYDKDF (reference sequence). The germline V and J ends were trimmed by 0 bases and 0 bases, with 15 bases remaining between them. The CDR3 sequence is 19 residues long. The receptor was isolated from a human donor who donated a stem cell graft to a child with acute lymphoblastic leukemia. The J gene is TRBJ2-6, the V gene TRBV15; perhaps TRBD1 as D (6 bases). The sample here was PBMCs from the stem cell graft donor, taken from the stem cell graft. The CDR3 here is CATSREGPGVSSGANVLTF. CDR3 sequence (DNA): TGTGCCACCAGCAGAGAAGGCCCAGGGGTGAGCTCTGGGGCCAACGTCCTGACTTTC.